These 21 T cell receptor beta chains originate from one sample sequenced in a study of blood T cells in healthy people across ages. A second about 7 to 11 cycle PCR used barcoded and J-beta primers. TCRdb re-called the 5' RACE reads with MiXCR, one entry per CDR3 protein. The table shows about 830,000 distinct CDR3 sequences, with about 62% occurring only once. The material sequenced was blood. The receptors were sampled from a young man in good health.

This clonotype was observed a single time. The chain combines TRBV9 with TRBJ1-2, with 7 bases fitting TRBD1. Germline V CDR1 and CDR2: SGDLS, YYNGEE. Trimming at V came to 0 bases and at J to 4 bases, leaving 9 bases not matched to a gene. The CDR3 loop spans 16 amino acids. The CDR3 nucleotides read TGTGCCAGCAGCGTAGATGGCGGCAGGGGGTCCTATGGCTACACCTTC. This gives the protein CASSVDGGRGSYGYTF.

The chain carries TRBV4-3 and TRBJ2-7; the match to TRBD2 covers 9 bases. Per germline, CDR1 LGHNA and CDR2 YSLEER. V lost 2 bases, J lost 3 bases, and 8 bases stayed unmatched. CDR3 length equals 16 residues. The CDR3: CASSQTSGGTRYEQYF. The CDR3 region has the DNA TGCGCCAGCAGCCAAACAAGCGGGGGGACCCGCTACGAGCAGTACTTC.

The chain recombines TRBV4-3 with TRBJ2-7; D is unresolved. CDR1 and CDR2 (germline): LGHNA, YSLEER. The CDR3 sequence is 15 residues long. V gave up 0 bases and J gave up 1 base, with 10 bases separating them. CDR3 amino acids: CASSQEVIGSYEQYF. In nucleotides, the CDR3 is TGCGCCAGCAGCCAAGAGGTGATCGGTTCCTACGAGCAGTACTTC.

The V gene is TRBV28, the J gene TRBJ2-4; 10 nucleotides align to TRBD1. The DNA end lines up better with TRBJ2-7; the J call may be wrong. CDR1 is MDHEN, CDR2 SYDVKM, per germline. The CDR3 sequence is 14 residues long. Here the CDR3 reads CASSQTGGIYEQYF. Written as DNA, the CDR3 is TGTGCCAGCAGTCAGACAGGGGGCATCTACGAGCAGTACTTC.

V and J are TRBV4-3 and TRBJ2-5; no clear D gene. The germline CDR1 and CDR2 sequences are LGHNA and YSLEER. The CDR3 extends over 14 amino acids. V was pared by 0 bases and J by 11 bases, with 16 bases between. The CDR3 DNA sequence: TGCGCCAGCAGCCAAGATTTCCTCGGCTTGGAGCAGTACTTC. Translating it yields CASSQDFLGLEQYF.

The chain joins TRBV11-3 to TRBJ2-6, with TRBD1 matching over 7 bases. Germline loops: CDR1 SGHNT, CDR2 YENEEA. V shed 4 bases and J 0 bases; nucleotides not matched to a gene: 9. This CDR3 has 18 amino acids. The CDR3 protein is CASSSRQGPPSGANVLTF. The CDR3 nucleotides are TGTGCCAGCAGCTCCCGACAGGGCCCTCCCTCTGGGGCCAACGTCCTGACTTTC.

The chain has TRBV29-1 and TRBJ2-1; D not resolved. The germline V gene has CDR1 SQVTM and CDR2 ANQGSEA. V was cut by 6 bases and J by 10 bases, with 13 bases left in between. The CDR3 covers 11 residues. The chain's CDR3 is CSVPRVGEQFF. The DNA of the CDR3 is TGCAGCGTCCCAAGGGTTGGAGAGCAGTTCTTC.

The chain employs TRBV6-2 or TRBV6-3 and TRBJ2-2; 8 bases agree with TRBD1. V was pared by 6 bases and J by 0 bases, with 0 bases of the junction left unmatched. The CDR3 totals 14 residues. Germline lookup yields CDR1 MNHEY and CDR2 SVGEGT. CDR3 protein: CASRQGANTGELFF. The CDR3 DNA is TGTGCCAGCAGACAGGGGGCGAACACCGGGGAGCTGTTTTTT.

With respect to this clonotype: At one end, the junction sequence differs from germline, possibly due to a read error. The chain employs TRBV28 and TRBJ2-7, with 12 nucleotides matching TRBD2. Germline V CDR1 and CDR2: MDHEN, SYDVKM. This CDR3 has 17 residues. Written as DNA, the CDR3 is TGTGCCAGCGGTTTGTGGGGGATGACTAGCGGGGGCTACGAGCAGTACTTC. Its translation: CASGLWGMTSGGYEQYF.

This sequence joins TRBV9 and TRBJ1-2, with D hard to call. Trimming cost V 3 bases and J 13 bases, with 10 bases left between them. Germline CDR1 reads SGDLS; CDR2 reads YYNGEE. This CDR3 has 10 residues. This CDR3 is CASSGERVTF. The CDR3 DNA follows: TGTGCCAGCAGCGGGGAACGGGTCACCTTC.

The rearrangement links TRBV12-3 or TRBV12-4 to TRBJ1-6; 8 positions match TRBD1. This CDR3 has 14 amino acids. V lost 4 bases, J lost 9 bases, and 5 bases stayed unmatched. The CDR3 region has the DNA TGTGCCAGCAGTTCGACAGGGGCCAGTTCACCCCTCCACTTT. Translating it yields CASSSTGASSPLHF.

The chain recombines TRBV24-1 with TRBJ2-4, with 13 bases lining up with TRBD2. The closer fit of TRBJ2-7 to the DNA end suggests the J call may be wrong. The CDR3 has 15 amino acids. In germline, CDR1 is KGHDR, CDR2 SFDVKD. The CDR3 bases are TGTGCCACCAGTGGGAGGACTAGCGGGAGCTACGAGCAGTACTTC. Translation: CATSGRTSGSYEQYF.

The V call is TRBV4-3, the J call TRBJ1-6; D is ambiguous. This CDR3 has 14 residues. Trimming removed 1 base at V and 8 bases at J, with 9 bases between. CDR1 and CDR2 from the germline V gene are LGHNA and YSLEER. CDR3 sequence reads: CASSQVGNHSPLHF. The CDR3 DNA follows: TGCGCCAGCAGCCAAGTAGGGAATCATTCACCCCTCCACTTT.

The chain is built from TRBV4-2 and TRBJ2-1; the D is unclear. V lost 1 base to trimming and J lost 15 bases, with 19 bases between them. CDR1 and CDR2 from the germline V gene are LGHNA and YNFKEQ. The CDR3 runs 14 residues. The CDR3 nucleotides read TGTGCCAGCAGCCAAGCGCTCGCGGCCATCGCCGTGTTCTTC. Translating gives CASSQALAAIAVFF.

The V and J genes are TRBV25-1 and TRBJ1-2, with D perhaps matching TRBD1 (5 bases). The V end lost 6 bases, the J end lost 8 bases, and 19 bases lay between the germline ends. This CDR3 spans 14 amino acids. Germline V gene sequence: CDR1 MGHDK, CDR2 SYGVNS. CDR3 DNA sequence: TGTGCCAGCAGCGAAGACGGAGCCTGGGGGGGCTACACCTTC. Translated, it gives CASSEDGAWGGYTF.

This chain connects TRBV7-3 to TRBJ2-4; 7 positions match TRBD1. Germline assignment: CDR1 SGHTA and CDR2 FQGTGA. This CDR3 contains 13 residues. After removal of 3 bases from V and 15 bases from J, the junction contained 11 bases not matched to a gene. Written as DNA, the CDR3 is TGTGCCAGCAGCTTCGATCCAACAGGGGATAGGTACTTC. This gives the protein CASSFDPTGDRYF. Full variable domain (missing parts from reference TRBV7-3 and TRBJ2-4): GAGVSQTPSNKVTEKGKYVELRCDPISGHTALYWYRQSLGQGPEFLIYFQGTGAADDSGLPNDRFFAVRPEGSVSTLKIQRTERGDSAVYLCASSFDPTGDRYFGAGTRLSVL.

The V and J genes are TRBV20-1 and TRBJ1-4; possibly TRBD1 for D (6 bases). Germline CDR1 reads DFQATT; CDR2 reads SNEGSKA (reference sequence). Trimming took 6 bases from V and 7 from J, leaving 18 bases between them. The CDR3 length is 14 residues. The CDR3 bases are TGCAGTGCGCCGCAGGGGACGGTCGGTGAAAAACTGTTTTTT. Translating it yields CSAPQGTVGEKLFF.

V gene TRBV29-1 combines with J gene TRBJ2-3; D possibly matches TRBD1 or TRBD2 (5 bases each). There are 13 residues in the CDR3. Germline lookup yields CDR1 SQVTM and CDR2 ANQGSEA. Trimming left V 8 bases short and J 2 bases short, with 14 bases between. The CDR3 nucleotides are TGCAGCCTCCGGGACGGTAACACAGATACGCAGTATTTT. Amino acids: CSLRDGNTDTQYF.

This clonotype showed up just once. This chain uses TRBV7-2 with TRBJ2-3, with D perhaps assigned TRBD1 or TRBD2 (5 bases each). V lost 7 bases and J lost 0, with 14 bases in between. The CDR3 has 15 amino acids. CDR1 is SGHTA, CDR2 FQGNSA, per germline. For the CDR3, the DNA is TGTGCCAGCATTAAAGGGACCCCAAGCACAGATACGCAGTATTTT. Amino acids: CASIKGTPSTDTQYF.

The DNA for the CDR3 is TGTGCCAGCAGCCAATCAACGGACAGGGGGCTAGCCAAAAACATTCAGTACTTC. Its translation is CASSQSTDRGLAKNIQYF. The chain has TRBV3-1 and TRBJ2-4, with 11 bases lining up with TRBD1. The germline V gene encodes CDR1 LGHDT and CDR2 YNNKEL (reference sequence). CDR3 length equals 18 residues. V shed 2 bases and J 0 bases; nucleotides not matched to a gene: 6.

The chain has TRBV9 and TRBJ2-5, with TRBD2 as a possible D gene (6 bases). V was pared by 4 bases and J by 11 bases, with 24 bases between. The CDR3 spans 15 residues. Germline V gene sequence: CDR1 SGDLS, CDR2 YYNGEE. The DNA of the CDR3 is TGTGCCAGCAGCATAGCTAGCGAGCTGTTCAATGAGCAGTACTTC. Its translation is CASSIASELFNEQYF.